What follows are 19 T cell receptor beta chains derived from one specimen sequenced in a study of neoadjuvant anti-PD-1 for oral cavity cancer. Clones were read by immunoSEQ multiplex PCR, and TCRdb kept only the in-frame ones, dropping some. The repertoire consists of roughly 14,000 clones, with 55% to 80% occurring once and the leading ten covering roughly 2.2%. The sequences come from PBMCs, collected before nivolumab (anti-PD-1) treatment. The receptors stem from a person aged 35-79 years with oral cavity squamous cell carcinoma.

Only a few counts were recorded for this clone. V usage is TRBV7-6 and J usage is TRBJ2-7; 7 nucleotides line up with TRBD1. Germline V gene sequence: CDR1 SGHVS, CDR2 FNYEAQ. Germline trimming cut 4 bases from V and 3 bases from J; bases unmatched to any gene: 12. This CDR3 has 16 amino acids. The DNA of the CDR3 is TGTGCCAGCAGCTCTCGACAGGGCCAAGGGGACTACGAGCAGTACTTC. It yields the protein CASSSRQGQGDYEQYF.

This clone was seen a handful of times. CDR3 sequence: CAIDSTSGGGRTDTQYF. In DNA form, the CDR3 reads TGTGCCATCGATTCGACTAGCGGGGGGGGAAGGACAGATACGCAGTATTTT. The chain joins TRBV7-9 to TRBJ2-3, with TRBD2 identical over 14 bases. The CDR3 sequence is 17 residues long. V was pared by 10 bases and J by 3 bases, with 12 bases of the junction left unmatched. The germline V gene has CDR1 SEHNR and CDR2 FQNEAQ (reference sequence).

In its sample, this clone was seen a few times. The V and J genes are TRBV5-1 and TRBJ1-1, with a tentative D call TRBD1 (5 bases). The CDR3 extends over 13 amino acids. V lost 0 bases and J lost 4, with 7 bases in between. Germline loops: CDR1 SGHRS, CDR2 YFSETQ. In nucleotides, the CDR3 is TGCGCCAGCAGCTTGGAGGGGAGCACTGAAGCTTTCTTT. Its translation: CASSLEGSTEAFF.

The J gene is TRBJ1-6, the V gene TRBV6-5; 7 bases are shared with TRBD1. This CDR3 has 14 amino acids. Germline V gene lookup returns CDR1 MNHEY and CDR2 SVGAGI. Losses at the gene ends were 6 bases for V and 7 bases for J; bases not matched to a gene: 6. In nucleotides, the CDR3 is TGTGCCAGCAGCGACAGGGCGGAAAATTCACCCCTCCACTTT. Protein sequence: CASSDRAENSPLHF.

The rearrangement joins TRBV19 to TRBJ1-1; 7 nucleotides align to TRBD1. The CDR3 has 14 residues. The ends lost 5 bases at V and 3 bases at J; junction bases unmatched: 6. CDR1 is LNHDA, CDR2 SQIVND, per germline (reference sequence). CDR3 amino acids: CASSAGQRYTEAFF. The DNA of the CDR3 is TGTGCCAGTAGTGCGGGACAGAGGTACACTGAAGCTTTCTTT.

The chain couples TRBV7-3 to TRBJ2-7, with D perhaps given as TRBD1 or TRBD2 (5 bases each). The germline CDR1 and CDR2 sequences are SGHTA and FQGTGA. The CDR3 contains 14 residues. V was cut by 4 bases and J by 2 bases, with 12 bases left in between. The CDR3 DNA reads as TGTGCCAGCAGCTCCTCCGGGACCCCCTACGAGCAGTACTTC. It specifies CASSSSGTPYEQYF.

This sequence joins TRBV18 and TRBJ1-2; D not resolved. Trimming left V 0 bases short and J 6 bases short, with 17 bases between. Germline lookup yields CDR1 KGHSH and CDR2 LQKENI. The CDR3 length is 16 residues. The CDR3 coding sequence is TGTGCCAGCTCACCACCGGAGGGCGCGACCTCAGATGGCTACACCTTC. Protein: CASSPPEGATSDGYTF.

V and J are TRBV7-6 and TRBJ2-7; D may match TRBD1 or TRBD2 (5 bases each). Trimming removed 2 bases from V and 3 bases from J, with 14 bases in between. The germline V gene has CDR1 SGHVS and CDR2 FNYEAQ. This CDR3 spans 15 amino acids. CDR3 DNA sequence: TGTGCCAGCAGCTTACTCCGAGGGGTCCACTACGAGCAGTACTTC. The encoded protein is CASSLLRGVHYEQYF.

The chain combines TRBV7-9 with TRBJ1-1; no clear D. This CDR3 region has 17 residues. Germline lookup yields CDR1 SEHNR and CDR2 FQNEAQ (reference sequence). Trimming stripped 1 base from V and 0 bases from J, with 15 bases between. CDR3 region: CASSLGVLGRLNTEAFF. The CDR3 DNA reads TGTGCCAGCAGCTTAGGGGTGCTTGGGCGTTTGAACACTGAAGCTTTCTTT.

This clone has only a few counts. The gene calls are TRBV6-1 and TRBJ2-7, with a tentative D call TRBD2 (7 bases). The CDR3 contains 13 residues. Germline loops: CDR1 MNHNS, CDR2 SASEGT. The V and J ends lost 11 bases and 7 bases respectively, with 21 bases between them. Written as DNA, the CDR3 is TGTGCCGGGGGGGGCACTAGTTGGGAGGAGCAGTACTTC. Protein sequence: CAGGGTSWEEQYF.

The chain employs TRBV11-2 and TRBJ1-6; 10 nucleotides agree with TRBD1. The CDR3 spans 15 residues. The V segment lost 3 bases and the J segment 9 bases; nucleotides outside the gene matches: 5. In germline, CDR1 is SGHAT, CDR2 FQNNGV. The CDR3 DNA reads TGTGCCAGCAGCTTCGAGGGGACAGGGGTTTCACCCCTCCACTTT. This encodes CASSFEGTGVSPLHF.

The chain is built from TRBV5-5 and TRBJ2-7; D may be TRBD2 (6 bases). Trimming removed 2 bases at V and 3 bases at J, with 12 bases between. From germline, CDR1 is SGHKS and CDR2 YYEKEE (reference sequence). The CDR3 contains 14 residues. Here the CDR3 DNA reads TGTGCCAGCAGCTTCTCGGGACTGGGCTACGAGCAGTACTTC. As protein: CASSFSGLGYEQYF.

This clone has only a few counts. The CDR3 protein is CASSEGAGRYEKLFF. CDR3 nucleotides: TGTGCCAGCAGTGAAGGGGCAGGGCGGTATGAAAAACTGTTTTTT. The chain couples TRBV2 to TRBJ1-4, with TRBD1 as a possible D gene (5 bases). The length of the CDR3 is 15 residues. The V end was cut by 1 base, the J end by 6 bases, with 12 bases between. Germline V gives CDR1 SNHLY, CDR2 FYNNEI.

The chain combines TRBV5-4 with TRBJ2-7, with 14 bases matching TRBD2. Germline V CDR1 and CDR2: SGHNT, YYREEE (reference sequence). The ends lost 4 bases at V and 2 bases at J; junction bases unmatched: 5. The CDR3 length is 16 residues. CDR3 DNA: TGTGCCAGCAGCCAACCGACTAGCGGGGGGGCCTACGAGCAGTACTTC. Translation: CASSQPTSGGAYEQYF.

In its sample, this clone was seen a few times. The gene calls are TRBV7-3 and TRBJ2-1, with 7 bases matching TRBD1. The CDR3 covers 16 residues. In germline, CDR1 is SGHTA, CDR2 FQGTGA. Losses at the gene ends were 6 bases for V and 4 bases for J; bases not matched to a gene: 12. The CDR3: CASSSRGPVDYNEQFF. The CDR3 DNA sequence: TGTGCCAGCAGTAGTAGGGGGCCAGTGGATTACAATGAGCAGTTCTTC.

The table lists this clone with a few counts. The chain combines TRBV2 with TRBJ1-5; 9 bases fit TRBD1. This CDR3 is built from 14 residues. V was pared by 6 bases and J by 7 bases, with 7 bases of the junction left unmatched. In germline, CDR1 is SNHLY, CDR2 FYNNEI. The DNA for the CDR3 is TGTGCCAGCAGCCCGACAGGGGGAAGACAGCCCCAGCATTTT. This translates into CASSPTGGRQPQHF.

Regarding this clone: The limits of the CDR3 on the DNA are not certain, so only TCRdb's listed CDR3 is given. The J gene is TRBJ1-5, the V gene TRBV19; the table's D call, TRBD1, was not checked against the DNA. The CDR3 spans 12 residues, counting both ends. Germline CDR1 LNHDA, CDR2 SQIVND (reference sequence). CDR3 loop: CASTSAGKPQHF.

This chain joins TRBV4-2 and TRBJ1-4, with 7 bases matching TRBD1. The trim removed 4 bases at V and 8 bases at J, leaving 10 bases unmatched. The CDR3 extends over 15 amino acids. CDR1 and CDR2 (germline): LGHNA, YNFKEQ. The CDR3 reads CASSPPLQGNEKLFF. DNA of the CDR3: TGTGCCAGCAGCCCCCCTTTACAGGGGAACGAAAAACTGTTTTTT.

V usage is TRBV2 and J usage is TRBJ2-3; D gene unclear. The V end was cut by 6 bases, the J end by 3 bases, with 13 bases between. CDR3 size: 14 residues. The germline V gene encodes CDR1 SNHLY and CDR2 FYNNEI. This CDR3 is CASSPQSHTDTQYF. The CDR3 DNA follows: TGTGCCAGCAGCCCCCAGTCCCATACAGATACGCAGTATTTT.